This is a list of T cell receptor beta chains from one sample in a study of shared clonotypes between healthy human individuals. Method: immunoSEQ multiplex PCR; TCRdb's copy keeps in-frame clones and lacks some. The profile covers a few million clones, with nearly 97% appearing a single time and 0.1% to 0.15% taken by the ten largest. Sequencing was done on a sample of naive CD4+ T cells sorted from blood. The receptors originated from a man between 18 and 29 years old in good health. Both conserved end residues are part of each CDR3. D genes are given only for firm matches. Not all rows give a size; the values are once, few, many and, for expanded clones, a class.

size	V	D	J	DNA	CDR3
once	TRBV6-6	TRBD1	TRBJ2-4	TGTGCCAGCAGTAGCGACAGGGAAGGCAAAAACATTCAGTACTTC	CASSSDREGKNIQYF
-	TRBV6-5	TRBD1	TRBJ1-5	TGTGCCAGCGGTTACAGGGGGACAAATAGTCAGCCCCAGCATTTT	CASGYRGTNSQPQHF
-	TRBV5-4	TRBD1	TRBJ2-7	TGTGCCAGCAGCTTGGCGGGACAGGCAGGGTACGAGCAGTACTTC	CASSLAGQAGYEQYF
-	TRBV5-1	-	TRBJ1-1	TGCGCCAGCAGCTTGGGGGGGTCCCAGGGCACTGAAGCTTTCTTT	CASSLGGSQGTEAFF
-	TRBV5-8	TRBD1	TRBJ2-5	TGTGCCAGCAGCTTAGGACAGGGCCTAGGGGAGACCCAGTACTTC	CASSLGQGLGETQYF
-	TRBV6-5	-	TRBJ1-2	TGTGCCAGCAGCCAAGGGACCCTCGACGGCTACACCTTC	CASSQGTLDGYTF
-	TRBV10-3	-	TRBJ2-1	TGTGCCATCAGTGATTCAGGAGGGCTATACAATGAGCAGTTCTTC	CAISDSGGLYNEQFF
-	TRBV6-5	TRBD2	TRBJ2-3	TGTGCCAGCAGTTTAACTAGCGGGAGCGCAGATACGCAGTATTTT	CASSLTSGSADTQYF
-	TRBV5-1	-	TRBJ1-4	TGCGCCAGCAGCTCGACAGTAGGGGGTGAAAAACTGTTTTTT	CASSSTVGGEKLFF
-	TRBV11-2	-	TRBJ2-7	TGTGCCAGCAGCTTATTTGTGGGGACGTCTACCTACGAGCAGTACTTC	CASSLFVGTSTYEQYF
-	TRBV4-1	-	TRBJ1-5	TGCGCCAGCAGCCAAGAAACTATGCGGGAGCCCCAGCATTTT	CASSQETMREPQHF
-	TRBV10-3	-	TRBJ1-2	TGTGCCATCAGTGAGTCTCTGGGGGCTAAAGGCTACACCTTC	CAISESLGAKGYTF
-	TRBV11-2	-	TRBJ2-6	TGTGCCAGCAGCTTAACGTACAGGAGTCCTGGGGCCAACGTCCTGACTTTC	CASSLTYRSPGANVLTF
-	TRBV11-3	TRBD2	TRBJ2-1	TGTGCCAGCAGCCATACTAGCGGGGGATACAATGAGCAGTTCTTC	CASSHTSGGYNEQFF
-	TRBV15	-	TRBJ2-5	TGTGCCACCAGCAGGGTACAAGGGGGACCCAAAACGCAAGAGACCCAGTACTTC	CATSRVQGGPKTQETQYF
-	TRBV6-5	TRBD2	TRBJ2-7	TGTGCCAGCACCCCATCGGCGGGAGGCTACGAGCAGTACTTC	CASTPSAGGYEQYF
-	TRBV18	-	TRBJ1-3	TGTGCCAGCTCTTTGCGACAAGACTCTGGAAACACCATATATTTT	CASSLRQDSGNTIYF